This T cell receptor (beta chain) was identified in a study of blood T cells in healthy people across ages. Study-wide points: No conclusive comparison of naive versus antigen-experienced cells was possible with unsorted PBMCs.

Sample-barcoded 5' priming and a J-beta primer mix drove a second PCR of roughly 6 to 12 cycles. Every cDNA was tagged by a template-switch adaptor with 12 random nucleotides. TCRdb analysed the 5' RACE reads with MiXCR anew, one entry per CDR3 protein. The sample has approximately 1.5 million distinct CDR3 sequences, around 40% seen once; the top ten hold 4%. Remarks on this clonotype: Its antigen is not known.

The origin of this receptor is a young woman in good health. The source material was blood.

The CDR3 DNA reads TGTGCCAGCAGGGGACTAGTGGGCTCTTCCTACGAGCAGTACTTC. Protein: CASRGLVGSSYEQYF. This rearrangement joins TRBV7-9 to TRBJ2-7, with TRBD2 matching over 8 bases. The CDR3 runs to 15 residues. CDR1 and CDR2 from the germline V gene are SEHNR and FQNEAQ (reference sequence). V was clipped by 6 bases and J by 1 base; unmatched bases: 8.